This is a list of T cell receptor beta chains from one sample in a study of cytotoxic CD8 clonotypes in ibrutinib-treated CLL. Profiling relied on immunoSEQ multiplex PCR, and the TCRdb table lists in-frame clones only, not all of them. The sample gives around 140,000 clones, more than 75% of which show up once; around 4.9% is in the top ten. Here the sequenced sample was PBMCs, taken after 24 months of ibrutinib treatment. These receptors were taken from a human donor with chronic lymphocytic leukemia. Both conserved end residues are part of each CDR3. The order of the fields is CDR3 length, clone size, V gene, J gene, D gene, CDR3 DNA, CDR3 protein. D genes are given only for firm matches. Not every row has a clone size; where given, it reads once, few, many or a size class.

cdr3_length: 12
clone_size: .
v_call: TRBV18
j_call: TRBJ1-2
d_call: .
cdr3_nt: TGTGCCAGCTCACCACCTGACTATGGCTACACCTTC
cdr3_aa: CASSPPDYGYTF

cdr3_length: 13
clone_size: once
v_call: TRBV19
j_call: TRBJ2-5
d_call: .
cdr3_nt: TGTGCCAGTAGTGGGGCGGTGCAAGAGACCCAGTACTTC
cdr3_aa: CASSGAVQETQYF

cdr3_length: 15
clone_size: .
v_call: TRBV6-1
j_call: TRBJ2-7
d_call: TRBD1
cdr3_nt: TGTGCCAGCAGTAACCGCAAGACAGGGTCCTACGAGCAGTACTTC
cdr3_aa: CASSNRKTGSYEQYF

cdr3_length: 14
clone_size: .
v_call: TRBV28
j_call: TRBJ1-2
d_call: .
cdr3_nt: TGTGCCAGCAGTACCGAGGGGGGCGGCTATGGCTACACCTTC
cdr3_aa: CASSTEGGGYGYTF

cdr3_length: 14
clone_size: .
v_call: TRBV5-1
j_call: TRBJ2-3
d_call: TRBD2
cdr3_nt: TGCGCCAGCAGCCTCGGGACTAACACAGATACGCAGTATTTT
cdr3_aa: CASSLGTNTDTQYF

cdr3_length: 15
clone_size: .
v_call: TRBV7-9
j_call: TRBJ2-7
d_call: TRBD1
cdr3_nt: TGTGCCAGCAGCTTAGAACAGGGGAGCTCCTACGAGCAGTACTTC
cdr3_aa: CASSLEQGSSYEQYF

cdr3_length: 17
clone_size: .
v_call: TRBV5-1
j_call: TRBJ2-2
d_call: TRBD1
cdr3_nt: TGCGCCAGCAGCTTGCACCCTGGGACAGGGAACACCGGGGAGCTGTTTTTT
cdr3_aa: CASSLHPGTGNTGELFF

cdr3_length: 13
clone_size: few
v_call: TRBV2
j_call: TRBJ1-1
d_call: .
cdr3_nt: TGTGCCAGCAGTGAGGGGGAGAACACTGAAGCTTTCTTT
cdr3_aa: CASSEGENTEAFF

cdr3_length: 16
clone_size: .
v_call: TRBV10-3
j_call: TRBJ2-7
d_call: .
cdr3_nt: TGTGCCAGCAGTGAACCCCCGGGGCAGGGAGAGGACGAGCAGTACTTC
cdr3_aa: CASSEPPGQGEDEQYF

cdr3_length: 16
clone_size: .
v_call: TRBV15
j_call: TRBJ2-1
d_call: TRBD2
cdr3_nt: TGTGCCACCAGCAGGGGGCGGGGACTAGGCCACAATGAGCAGTTCTTC
cdr3_aa: CATSRGRGLGHNEQFF

cdr3_length: 14
clone_size: .
v_call: TRBV10-3
j_call: TRBJ2-7
d_call: .
cdr3_nt: TGTGCCATCAGTCCCGGGACTGCGTCCTACGAGCAGTACTTC
cdr3_aa: CAISPGTASYEQYF

cdr3_length: 14
clone_size: .
v_call: TRBV18
j_call: TRBJ2-1
d_call: .
cdr3_nt: TGTGCCAGCTCGGGGGCCGGGGATTACAATGAGCAGTTCTTC
cdr3_aa: CASSGAGDYNEQFF

cdr3_length: 12
clone_size: .
v_call: TRBV19
j_call: TRBJ1-2
d_call: .
cdr3_nt: TGTGCCAGTAGCCTAAGATGGGACGGCTACACCTTC
cdr3_aa: CASSLRWDGYTF

cdr3_length: 16
clone_size: .
v_call: TRBV28
j_call: TRBJ2-7
d_call: TRBD1
cdr3_nt: TGTGCCAGCAGTACCACAGGGGTTGCGCCCCCCTACGAGCAGTACTTC
cdr3_aa: CASSTTGVAPPYEQYF

cdr3_length: 13
clone_size: .
v_call: TRBV27
j_call: TRBJ1-5
d_call: .
cdr3_nt: TGTGCCAGCAGTGTAAGGGCTGATCAGCCCCAGCATTTT
cdr3_aa: CASSVRADQPQHF

cdr3_length: 15
clone_size: .
v_call: TRBV5-4
j_call: TRBJ2-5
d_call: .
cdr3_nt: TGTGCCAGCAGCCGGGGGACAGACCCGGGGGAGACCCAGTACTTC
cdr3_aa: CASSRGTDPGETQYF

cdr3_length: 16
clone_size: .
v_call: TRBV27
j_call: TRBJ2-6
d_call: TRBD1
cdr3_nt: TGTGCCAGCAGGAGGACAGGGTCCTCTGGGGCCAACGTCCTGACTTTC
cdr3_aa: CASRRTGSSGANVLTF

cdr3_length: 13
clone_size: .
v_call: TRBV6-1
j_call: TRBJ2-2
d_call: .
cdr3_nt: TGTGCCAGCAGCCTCCGGGCCGACGGGGAGCTGTTTTTT
cdr3_aa: CASSLRADGELFF

cdr3_length: 15
clone_size: few
v_call: TRBV4-3
j_call: TRBJ2-7
d_call: .
cdr3_nt: TGCGCCAGCAGCCAAGATCTCCTCACCCCCTACGAGCAGTACTTC
cdr3_aa: CASSQDLLTPYEQYF

cdr3_length: 20
clone_size: .
v_call: TRBV27
j_call: TRBJ2-7
d_call: TRBD2
cdr3_nt: TGTGCCAGCAGTCCCCGAGACCACTCGGGACTAGCGTCCTTGGGCTACGAGCAGTACTTC
cdr3_aa: CASSPRDHSGLASLGYEQYF

cdr3_length: 13
clone_size: .
v_call: TRBV5-1
j_call: TRBJ2-5
d_call: .
cdr3_nt: TGCGCCAGCAGCCCCACAGGGCTAGAGACCCAGTACTTC
cdr3_aa: CASSPTGLETQYF

cdr3_length: 15
clone_size: .
v_call: TRBV5-1
j_call: TRBJ1-2
d_call: .
cdr3_nt: TGCGCCAGCAGCCCTTCAGGGCCCCGAGGGGATGGCTACACCTTC
cdr3_aa: CASSPSGPRGDGYTF

cdr3_length: 15
clone_size: .
v_call: TRBV2
j_call: TRBJ2-7
d_call: TRBD1
cdr3_nt: TGTGCCAGCTTATATAGGACAGGGGTCCCATTCGAGCAGTACTTC
cdr3_aa: CASLYRTGVPFEQYF

cdr3_length: 13
clone_size: few
v_call: TRBV27
j_call: TRBJ1-6
d_call: .
cdr3_nt: TGTGCCAGCACCCCAACCCCCGACAGGCCCCTCCACTTT
cdr3_aa: CASTPTPDRPLHF

cdr3_length: 14
clone_size: .
v_call: TRBV27
j_call: TRBJ2-2
d_call: TRBD2
cdr3_nt: TGTGCCTCCGGCCCGGACGGGGGGTCCGGGGAGCTGTTTTTT
cdr3_aa: CASGPDGGSGELFF

cdr3_length: 13
clone_size: .
v_call: TRBV7-9
j_call: TRBJ2-3
d_call: TRBD1
cdr3_nt: TGTGCCAGCTCCCCGGGACAGCGGGATACGCAGTATTTT
cdr3_aa: CASSPGQRDTQYF

cdr3_length: 16
clone_size: few
v_call: TRBV4-3
j_call: TRBJ2-4
d_call: TRBD2
cdr3_nt: TGCGCCAGCAGCCAAGGTCTAGCGGGAGGTTACAACATTCAGTACTTC
cdr3_aa: CASSQGLAGGYNIQYF

cdr3_length: 13
clone_size: .
v_call: TRBV18
j_call: TRBJ1-1
d_call: .
cdr3_nt: TGTGCCAGCTCACCAAGCAGGGACACTGAAGCTTTCTTT
cdr3_aa: CASSPSRDTEAFF

cdr3_length: 14
clone_size: many
v_call: TRBV19
j_call: TRBJ1-5
d_call: .
cdr3_nt: TGTGCCAGTAGTCCAGGGCAGGGTGGGCAGCCCCAGCATTTT
cdr3_aa: CASSPGQGGQPQHF

cdr3_length: 14
clone_size: .
v_call: TRBV2
j_call: TRBJ2-1
d_call: TRBD1
cdr3_nt: TGTGCCAGCAAGGGGGGACAGGGCTACAATGAGCAGTTCTTC
cdr3_aa: CASKGGQGYNEQFF

cdr3_length: 14
clone_size: once
v_call: TRBV28
j_call: TRBJ2-7
d_call: .
cdr3_nt: TGTGCCAGCAGGGGACCGGGACAAGTAAGTAGGCCGTACTTC
cdr3_aa: CASRGPGQVSRPYF

cdr3_length: 15
clone_size: .
v_call: TRBV7-8
j_call: TRBJ1-6
d_call: .
cdr3_nt: TGTGCCAGCAGCCGCCGGGACACGAAAAATTCACCCCTCCACTTT
cdr3_aa: CASSRRDTKNSPLHF

cdr3_length: 15
clone_size: .
v_call: TRBV2
j_call: TRBJ2-2
d_call: TRBD2
cdr3_nt: TGTGCCAGCAGTCTGGGACTAGCAGGCACCGGGGAGCTGTTTTTT
cdr3_aa: CASSLGLAGTGELFF

cdr3_length: 16
clone_size: .
v_call: TRBV9
j_call: TRBJ2-3
d_call: .
cdr3_nt: TGTGCCAGCAGCCATAGGGACGGACCTAGCTCAGATACGCAGTATTTT
cdr3_aa: CASSHRDGPSSDTQYF

cdr3_length: 13
clone_size: .
v_call: TRBV19
j_call: TRBJ1-5
d_call: TRBD1
cdr3_nt: TGTGCCACGGCAACAGGGGGCAATCAGCCCCAGCATTTT
cdr3_aa: CATATGGNQPQHF

cdr3_length: 14
clone_size: .
v_call: TRBV6-5
j_call: TRBJ1-4
d_call: .
cdr3_nt: TGTGCCAGCAGTAGGGATGCTACTCGGACGGAACTGTTTTTT
cdr3_aa: CASSRDATRTELFF

cdr3_length: 15
clone_size: .
v_call: TRBV7-7
j_call: TRBJ2-5
d_call: TRBD1
cdr3_nt: TGTGCCAGCAGCTCCAACACAGGGGTCCAAGAGACCCAGTACTTC
cdr3_aa: CASSSNTGVQETQYF

cdr3_length: 17
clone_size: .
v_call: TRBV2
j_call: TRBJ2-7
d_call: TRBD2
cdr3_nt: TGTGCCAGCACACAGCGGGGGGGCCGATTGGGCACCTACGAGCAGTACTTC
cdr3_aa: CASTQRGGRLGTYEQYF

cdr3_length: 14
clone_size: once
v_call: TRBV7-2
j_call: TRBJ2-7
d_call: .
cdr3_nt: TGTGCCAGCAGCTTAGCGCTAGGAACCTACGAGCAGTACTTC
cdr3_aa: CASSLALGTYEQYF

cdr3_length: 16
clone_size: .
v_call: TRBV7-2
j_call: TRBJ1-4
d_call: .
cdr3_nt: TGTGCCAGCAGCGCGGGACAAGCTGCAACTAATGAAAAACTGTTTTTT
cdr3_aa: CASSAGQAATNEKLFF

cdr3_length: 16
clone_size: medium-sized
v_call: TRBV4-3
j_call: TRBJ1-2
d_call: .
cdr3_nt: TGCGCCAGCAGCCAAGATCCGGTCCCGGGGGGAGGGGGCTACACCTTC
cdr3_aa: CASSQDPVPGGGGYTF

cdr3_length: 13
clone_size: .
v_call: TRBV18
j_call: TRBJ2-7
d_call: .
cdr3_nt: TGTGCCAGCTCACCGGGACCCCACTACGAGCAGTACTTC
cdr3_aa: CASSPGPHYEQYF

cdr3_length: 13
clone_size: .
v_call: TRBV2
j_call: TRBJ2-1
d_call: .
cdr3_nt: TGTGCCAGCAGTGGGGCTACACCCAATGAGCAGTTCTTC
cdr3_aa: CASSGATPNEQFF

cdr3_length: 15
clone_size: .
v_call: TRBV28
j_call: TRBJ1-5
d_call: .
cdr3_nt: TGTGCCAGCAGGCCCGTGGAGGTGGGCAATCAGCCCCAGCATTTT
cdr3_aa: CASRPVEVGNQPQHF

cdr3_length: 16
clone_size: once
v_call: TRBV11-2
j_call: TRBJ1-6
d_call: .
cdr3_nt: TGTGCCAGCAGGGCCCCGGGGAGGACAATCAATTCACCCCTCCACTTT
cdr3_aa: CASRAPGRTINSPLHF

cdr3_length: 17
clone_size: .
v_call: TRBV7-2
j_call: TRBJ2-4
d_call: TRBD1
cdr3_nt: TGTGCCAGCAGCACCGGGACAGGGGGCTTCATGGGAAACATTCAGTACTTC
cdr3_aa: CASSTGTGGFMGNIQYF

cdr3_length: 14
clone_size: .
v_call: TRBV7-9
j_call: TRBJ2-2
d_call: .
cdr3_nt: TGTGCCAGCAGCTTGATGGAAGGATCCGGGGAGCTGTTTTTT
cdr3_aa: CASSLMEGSGELFF

cdr3_length: 16
clone_size: .
v_call: TRBV28
j_call: TRBJ2-2
d_call: TRBD2
cdr3_nt: TGTGCCAGCACCTTCGGGGAGGGGCGGTGGACCGGGGAGCTGTTTTTT
cdr3_aa: CASTFGEGRWTGELFF

cdr3_length: 14
clone_size: few
v_call: TRBV28
j_call: TRBJ1-1
d_call: TRBD1
cdr3_nt: TGTGCCAGCAGCGGGGACAGGTCCTACGCTGAAGCTTTCTTT
cdr3_aa: CASSGDRSYAEAFF

cdr3_length: 15
clone_size: .
v_call: TRBV11-2
j_call: TRBJ1-3
d_call: .
cdr3_nt: TGTGCCACATCACTTAGGGGTTTCTCTGGAAACACCATATATTTT
cdr3_aa: CATSLRGFSGNTIYF

cdr3_length: 14
clone_size: .
v_call: TRBV2
j_call: TRBJ1-1
d_call: TRBD1
cdr3_nt: TGTGCCAGCAGTGAGGGGACAGCGAACACTGAAGCTTTCTTT
cdr3_aa: CASSEGTANTEAFF

cdr3_length: 13
clone_size: few
v_call: TRBV10-3
j_call: TRBJ1-5
d_call: .
cdr3_nt: TGTGCCATCAGTGGGGGAGGGGATCAGCCCCAGCATTTT
cdr3_aa: CAISGGGDQPQHF

cdr3_length: 17
clone_size: .
v_call: TRBV4-1
j_call: TRBJ1-6
d_call: TRBD1
cdr3_nt: TGCGCCAGCAGCCAAGAGGGGACAGGGGGTGATAATTCACCCCTCCACTTT
cdr3_aa: CASSQEGTGGDNSPLHF

cdr3_length: 15
clone_size: .
v_call: TRBV6-6
j_call: TRBJ2-7
d_call: TRBD1
cdr3_nt: TGTGCCAGCAGTTACGGACAGGAGAGCTCCTACGAGCAGTACTTC
cdr3_aa: CASSYGQESSYEQYF

cdr3_length: 12
clone_size: .
v_call: TRBV25-1
j_call: TRBJ1-2
d_call: .
cdr3_nt: TGTGCCAGCAGTGACCCCCTCTATGGCTACACCTTC
cdr3_aa: CASSDPLYGYTF